This TCR beta chain was profiled in a study of human T cells and chemical hapten exposure. This clonotype was counted ten times or more. Time point meaning: patch test 1, 2 weeks after DPC sensitization. As to treatment: therapeutic diphenylcyclopropenone sensitization with weekly scalp DPC. The study extracted total RNA from unfractionated whole blood. One entry per CDR3 protein, called by TCRdb with MiXCR from the RACE reads. The table has some 41,000 distinct CDR3 sequences, under 4.5% seen once; the top ten hold roughly 24%. The CDR3 consists of 15 residues. V was trimmed by 0 bases and J by 3 bases, leaving 11 bases between them. CDR1 is MNHEY, CDR2 SVGAGI, per germline.

The clonotype was recovered from a middle-aged man with alopecia areata. Some clones in this sample may be carry-over from other donors' samples. The chain has TRBV6-5 and TRBJ2-5; possibly TRBD2 for D (6 bases). Sequencing was performed on whole blood, taken in connection with sensitization to the hapten diphenylcyclopropenone (DPC). The CDR3 loop is CASSYSRREEETQYF. The CDR3 nucleotides read TGTGCCAGCAGTTACTCTCGGAGGGAGGAAGAGACCCAGTACTTC.